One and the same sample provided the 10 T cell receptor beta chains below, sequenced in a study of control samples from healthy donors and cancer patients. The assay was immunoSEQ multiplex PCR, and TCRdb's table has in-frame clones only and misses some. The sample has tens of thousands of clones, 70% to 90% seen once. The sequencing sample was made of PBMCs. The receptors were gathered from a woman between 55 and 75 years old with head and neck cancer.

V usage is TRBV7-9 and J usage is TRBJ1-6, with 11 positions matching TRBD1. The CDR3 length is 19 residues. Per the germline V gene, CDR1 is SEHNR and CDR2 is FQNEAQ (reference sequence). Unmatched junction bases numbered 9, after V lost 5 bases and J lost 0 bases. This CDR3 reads CASSQTGTGGLSYNSPLHF. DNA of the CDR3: TGTGCCAGCAGCCAAACCGGGACAGGGGGACTCTCCTATAATTCACCCCTCCACTTT.

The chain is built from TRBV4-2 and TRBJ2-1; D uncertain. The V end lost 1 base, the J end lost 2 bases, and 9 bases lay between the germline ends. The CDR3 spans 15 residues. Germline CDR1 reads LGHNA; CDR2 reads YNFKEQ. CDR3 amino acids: CASSQVGLPYNEQFF. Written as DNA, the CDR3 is TGTGCCAGCAGCCAAGTTGGTCTTCCCTACAATGAGCAGTTCTTC.

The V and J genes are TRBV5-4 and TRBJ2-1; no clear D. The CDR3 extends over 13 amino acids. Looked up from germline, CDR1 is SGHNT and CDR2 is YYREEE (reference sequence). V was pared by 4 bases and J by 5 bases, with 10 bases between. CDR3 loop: CASSPLPDNEQFF. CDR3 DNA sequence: TGTGCCAGCAGCCCCCTTCCAGACAATGAGCAGTTCTTC. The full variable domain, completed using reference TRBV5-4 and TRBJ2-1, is ETGVTQSPTHLIKTRGQQVTLRCSSQSGHNTVSWYQQALGQGPQFIFQYYREEENGRGNFPPRFSGLQFPNYSSELNVNALELDDSALYLCASSPLPDNEQFFGPGTRLTVL.

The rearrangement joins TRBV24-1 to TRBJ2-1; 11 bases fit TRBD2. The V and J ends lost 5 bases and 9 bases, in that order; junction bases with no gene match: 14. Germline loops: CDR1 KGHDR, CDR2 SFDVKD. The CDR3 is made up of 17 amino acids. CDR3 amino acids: CATSGLAGGQERLEQFF. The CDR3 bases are TGTGCCACCAGTGGTCTAGCGGGGGGCCAAGAAAGACTTGAGCAGTTCTTC.

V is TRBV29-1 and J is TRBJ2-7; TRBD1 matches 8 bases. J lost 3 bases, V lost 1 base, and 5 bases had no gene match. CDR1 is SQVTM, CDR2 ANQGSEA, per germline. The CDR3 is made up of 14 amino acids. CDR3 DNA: TGCAGCGTTGAAGTTGGGACAGGAGACTACGAGCAGTACTTC. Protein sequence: CSVEVGTGDYEQYF.

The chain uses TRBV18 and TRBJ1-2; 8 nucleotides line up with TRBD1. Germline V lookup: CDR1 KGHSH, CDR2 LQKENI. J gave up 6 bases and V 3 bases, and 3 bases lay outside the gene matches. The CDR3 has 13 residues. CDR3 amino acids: CASSPLQGDGYTF. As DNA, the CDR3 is TGTGCCAGCTCACCCCTACAGGGGGATGGCTACACCTTC.

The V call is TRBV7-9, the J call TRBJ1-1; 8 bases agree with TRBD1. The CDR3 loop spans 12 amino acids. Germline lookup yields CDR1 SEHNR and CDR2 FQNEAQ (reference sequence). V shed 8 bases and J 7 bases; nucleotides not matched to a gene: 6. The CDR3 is CASVPGQVEAFF. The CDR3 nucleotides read TGTGCCAGCGTCCCGGGACAGGTTGAAGCTTTCTTT. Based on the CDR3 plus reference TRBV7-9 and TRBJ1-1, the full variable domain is DTGVSQNPRHKITKRGQNVTFRCDPISEHNRLYWYRQTLGQGPEFLTYFQNEAQLEKSRLLSDRFSAERPKGSFSTLEIQRTEQGDSAMYLCASVPGQVEAFFGQGTRLTVV.

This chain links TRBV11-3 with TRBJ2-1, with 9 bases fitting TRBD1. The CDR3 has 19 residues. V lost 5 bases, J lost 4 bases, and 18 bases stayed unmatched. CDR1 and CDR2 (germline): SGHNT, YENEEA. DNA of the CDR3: TGTGCCAGCAGCGCAAGAAGGGACAGGGCTACTCGGGAATACAATGAGCAGTTCTTC. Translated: CASSARRDRATREYNEQFF.

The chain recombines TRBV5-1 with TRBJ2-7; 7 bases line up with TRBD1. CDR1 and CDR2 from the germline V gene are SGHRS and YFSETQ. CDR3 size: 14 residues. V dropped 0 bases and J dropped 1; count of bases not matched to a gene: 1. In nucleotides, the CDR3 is TGCGCCAGCAGCTTGGGACAGGGATCCTACGAGCAGTACTTC. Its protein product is CASSLGQGSYEQYF.

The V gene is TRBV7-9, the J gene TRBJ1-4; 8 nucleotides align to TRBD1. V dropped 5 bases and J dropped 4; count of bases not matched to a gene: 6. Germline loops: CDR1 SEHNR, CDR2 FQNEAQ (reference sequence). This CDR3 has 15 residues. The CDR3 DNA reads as TGTGCCAGCAGCCCACCAGGGGGCGATAATGAAAAACTGTTTTTT. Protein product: CASSPPGGDNEKLFF.